The 6 T cell receptor beta chains reported below all come from one sample, sequenced in a study of neurological immune-mediated disorders. MiXCR, applied by TCRdb to the 5' RACE reads, yields one record per CDR3 protein. The sample consists of about 58,000 distinct CDR3 sequences, more than 3% of them appearing once. Material: PBMCs. These receptors all come from a woman aged 55-69 years with multiple sclerosis.

This clonotype was seen at least ten times. This chain connects TRBV7-9 to TRBJ2-7; no clear D. The germline V gene encodes CDR1 SEHNR and CDR2 FQNEAQ (reference sequence). The CDR3 runs to 12 residues. Deletions cut 3 bases from V and 6 bases from J, with 9 bases between. For the CDR3, the DNA is TGTGCCAGCAGCTTCTTGACGGGCGAGCAGTACTTC. Protein: CASSFLTGEQYF.

This clonotype appeared many times. The rearrangement uses TRBV4-3 and TRBJ2-5; 7 positions match TRBD1. Looked up from germline, CDR1 is LGHNA and CDR2 is YSLEER. The CDR3 extends over 15 amino acids. V was clipped by 5 bases and J by 4 bases; unmatched bases: 10. This chain's CDR3 is CASSEHPGQTETQYF. The CDR3 coding sequence is TGCGCCAGCAGCGAACATCCGGGACAGACAGAGACCCAGTACTTC.

This clonotype has a count of ten or more. The rearrangement links TRBV10-3 to TRBJ2-7; 8 nucleotides line up with TRBD1. The V segment lost 5 bases and the J segment 9 bases; nucleotides outside the gene matches: 9. The CDR3 has 13 amino acids. Germline loops: CDR1 ENHRY, CDR2 SYGVKD. CDR3 DNA sequence: TGTGCCATCAGTCGTCAGGGGGCGGACGGGCAGTACTTC. Amino acid sequence: CAISRQGADGQYF.

This clonotype was found many times. This sequence joins TRBV7-2 and TRBJ2-5; the match to TRBD2 covers 15 bases. V lost 5 bases, J lost 6 bases, and 13 bases stayed unmatched. Per germline, CDR1 SGHTA and CDR2 FQGNSA. CDR3 length equals 18 residues. Here the CDR3 DNA reads TGTGCCAGCAGCCCAATCGGGACTAGCGGGGGGCTCGGGCAGACCCAGTACTTC. Translated, it gives CASSPIGTSGGLGQTQYF.

The gene calls are TRBV6-5 and TRBJ1-2; D gene unclear. The CDR3 extends over 14 amino acids. Deletions cut 4 bases from V and 6 bases from J, with 15 bases between. Germline V gives CDR1 MNHEY, CDR2 SVGAGI. CDR3 nucleotides: TGTGCCAGCAGTTTGACTAGCTGGGCGGATGGCTACACCTTC. Residues: CASSLTSWADGYTF.

This clonotype appeared many times. The gene calls are TRBV27 and TRBJ1-5; no clear D. Per the germline V gene, CDR1 is MNHEY and CDR2 is SMNVEV (reference sequence). V was pared by 1 base and J by 0 bases, with 13 bases between. The CDR3 has 17 amino acids. The CDR3 loop is CASSLLGRLNSNQPQHF. DNA of the CDR3: TGTGCCAGCAGTTTATTAGGCCGTTTAAATAGCAATCAGCCCCAGCATTTT.